This entry is about one T cell receptor (beta chain). The time point is: pre-treatment sample, taken before nivolumab and TIL therapy. The data belong to a study of TIL therapy for anti-PD-1-resistant metastatic lung cancer. The CDR3 spans 14 residues. The germline CDR1 and CDR2 sequences are SGHRS and YFSETQ. V trimming: 0 bases; J trimming: 9 bases; junction bases outside the gene matches: 5. Sequencing used immunoSEQ v3. The protocol was immunoSEQ multiplex PCR, while the TCRdb copy is restricted to in-frame clones and leaves out a portion. The sample carries approximately 15,000 clones, approximately 85% recorded once.

Specimen: blood, collected at baseline. This TCR was sampled from a person between 30 and 80 years old with non-small cell lung cancer. The chain joins TRBV5-1 to TRBJ2-1; 8 bases match TRBD2. The CDR3 protein is CASSLGTSRVEQFF. The CDR3 DNA reads TGCGCCAGCAGCTTGGGGACTAGCCGGGTTGAGCAGTTCTTC.